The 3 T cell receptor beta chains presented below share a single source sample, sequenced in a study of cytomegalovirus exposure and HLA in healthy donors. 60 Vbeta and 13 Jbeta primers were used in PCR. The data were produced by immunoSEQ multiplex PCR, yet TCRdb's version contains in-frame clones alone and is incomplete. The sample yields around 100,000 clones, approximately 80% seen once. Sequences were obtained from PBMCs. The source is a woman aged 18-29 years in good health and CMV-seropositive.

CDR3 in DNA: TGTGCCATCAGTGAGTCCCGGGACAGTGGCTACACCTTC. The encoded protein is CAISESRDSGYTF. V usage is TRBV10-3 and J usage is TRBJ1-2; 7 positions agree with TRBD1. There are 13 residues in the CDR3. V lost 0 bases and J lost 7; bases outside the gene matches: 2. Germline CDR1 ENHRY, CDR2 SYGVKD.

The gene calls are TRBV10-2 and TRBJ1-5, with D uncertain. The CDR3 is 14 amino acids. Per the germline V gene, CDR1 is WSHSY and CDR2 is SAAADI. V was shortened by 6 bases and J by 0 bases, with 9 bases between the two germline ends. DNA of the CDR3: TGCGCCAGCAGCGAGGGAGGTAGCAATCAGCCCCAGCATTTT. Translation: CASSEGGSNQPQHF.

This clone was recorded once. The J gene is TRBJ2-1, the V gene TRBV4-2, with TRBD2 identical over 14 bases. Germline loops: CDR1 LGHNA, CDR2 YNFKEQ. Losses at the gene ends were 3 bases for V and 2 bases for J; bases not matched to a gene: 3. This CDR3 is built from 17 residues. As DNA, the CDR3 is TGTGCCAGCAGCCAGGGGACTAGCGGGGGAACCTACAATGAGCAGTTCTTC. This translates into CASSQGTSGGTYNEQFF.